This is a list of T cell receptor beta chains from one sample in a study of blood T cell repertoires in COVID-19. Using immunoSEQ multiplex PCR, the repertoire was profiled, and TCRdb retains in-frame clones only, with some absent. The sample holds just over 150,000 clones, around 87% seen once. Sequencing was carried out using peripheral blood. The origin of the receptors is a woman in her 40s with acute or convalescent COVID-19. CDR3s include the opening cysteine and the closing phenylalanine or tryptophan. A D gene is named only where the DNA matches it firmly. The size entry is marked missing in some rows and otherwise reads once, few, many or a size class.

>TRBJ2-4|-|-|13|TRBV7-3
TGTGCCAGCAGTTCAACTTCGGAGGGGGCTCAGTACTTC
CASSSTSEGAQYF
>TRBJ1-3|-|-|16|TRBV2
TGTGCCAGCAGTAGCCAGGGCCCCAGCTCTGGAAACACCATATATTTT
CASSSQGPSSGNTIYF
>TRBJ2-7|-|TRBD2|14|TRBV4-2
TGTGCCAGCAGCCAACCGACTAGCGCCTACGAGCAGTACTTC
CASSQPTSAYEQYF
>TRBJ2-1|-|TRBD2|16|TRBV3-1/TRBV3-2
TGTGCCAGCAGCCAGGAGGGACTAGCGAGAAACAATGAGCAGTTCTTC
CASSQEGLARNNEQFF
>TRBJ1-5|-|-|14|TRBV11-2
TGTGCCAGCAGCTTAAAGGGGGGCAATCAGCCCCAGCATTTT
CASSLKGGNQPQHF
>TRBJ1-5|-|-|15|TRBV21-1
TGTGCCAGCAGCAAGAGCAGACAGGCTTATCAGCCCCAGCATTTT
CASSKSRQAYQPQHF
>TRBJ2-7|-|TRBD1|14|TRBV5-4
TGTGCCAGCAGCTTTGGGACAGGGGACTACGAGCAGTACTTC
CASSFGTGDYEQYF
>TRBJ2-3|-|-|16|TRBV4-2
TGTGCCAGCAGCCAAGTCACGCAGGGGGAGGTAGATACGCAGTATTTT
CASSQVTQGEVDTQYF
>TRBJ2-7|-|TRBD1|13|TRBV2
TGTGCCAGTCACCTTGGGACAGGCTACGAGCAGTACTTC
CASHLGTGYEQYF
>TRBJ2-3|-|-|17|TRBV3-1/TRBV3-2
TGTGCCAGCAGCCAAGATCTGAATCGGGGAAGCACAGATACGCAGTATTTT
CASSQDLNRGSTDTQYF
>TRBJ2-7|-|-|14|TRBV6-5
TGTGCCAGCAGTTATGGAGGGCCGAACCACGAGCAGTACTTC
CASSYGGPNHEQYF
>TRBJ2-1|-|-|15|TRBV5-1
TGCGCCAGCAGCTTGGTAGGGGCCGCGCGTTATGAGCAGTTCTTC
CASSLVGAARYEQFF
>TRBJ2-2|-|-|15|TRBV12-5
TGTGCTAGCGCACTAGGGGGATCGAACACCGGGGAGCTGTTTTTT
CASALGGSNTGELFF
>TRBJ1-2|-|-|13|TRBV18
TGTGCCAGCTCTCCAGACAGGTCCGGTGGCTACACCTTC
CASSPDRSGGYTF
>TRBJ2-6|-|TRBD1|16|TRBV30
TGTGCCTGGGGGGACAGGGCCTACTCTGGGGCCAACGTCCTGACTTTC
CAWGDRAYSGANVLTF
>TRBJ2-1|-|TRBD2|16|TRBV4-1
TGCGCCAGCAGCCGTAGGGGCGGGGGGGCCCCGAATGAGCAGTTCTTC
CASSRRGGGAPNEQFF
>TRBJ2-5|-|-|15|TRBV3-1/TRBV3-2
TGTGCCAGCAGCCCACAGACTAGGAGGGGAGAGACCCAGTACTTC
CASSPQTRRGETQYF
>TRBJ2-7|-|-|14|TRBV19
TGTGCCAGTAGTATGCAGGGTACCTCTCGGGAGCAGTACTTC
CASSMQGTSREQYF
>TRBJ2-1|-|TRBD1|14|TRBV7-8
TGTGCCAGCAGCTTCGGGACAGGTGTCCATGAGCAGTTCTTC
CASSFGTGVHEQFF
>TRBJ2-3|-|-|17|TRBV27
TGTGCCAGCAGTTCCCTAGGATCTCTAGTGGGCACAGATACGCAGTATTTT
CASSSLGSLVGTDTQYF
>TRBJ2-1|-|-|13|TRBV6-5
TGTGCCAGCAGTTACTCCAGGATCAATGAGCAGTTCTTC
CASSYSRINEQFF
>TRBJ2-7|few|-|12|TRBV7-2
TGTGCCAGCAGCCGCAAAGCCGGCGAGCAGTACTTC
CASSRKAGEQYF
>TRBJ2-2|-|-|15|TRBV19
TGTGCCAGTAACGGAGGGCCTTGGGACACCGGGGAGCTGTTTTTT
CASNGGPWDTGELFF
>TRBJ2-3|-|TRBD2|19|TRBV4-2
TGTGCCAGCAGCCAAGATCTCCGGCGGGCTAGCGGGGGGTTCGATACGCAGTATTTT
CASSQDLRRASGGFDTQYF
>TRBJ1-4|-|-|14|TRBV24-1
TGTGCCACCAGTGCGGGTGACTCCCGAGAAAAACTGTTTTTT
CATSAGDSREKLFF
>TRBJ2-3|-|-|14|TRBV30
TGTGCCTGGACCCTACCCGGCGGGACAGATACGCAGTATTTT
CAWTLPGGTDTQYF
>TRBJ2-3|-|-|12|TRBV5-1
TGCGCCAGCAGCTTGGCTAAAGATACGCAGTATTTT
CASSLAKDTQYF
>TRBJ2-7|-|TRBD1|15|TRBV3-1/TRBV3-2
TGTGCCAGCAGCCAAATACACAGGGGCGTGGGCGAGCAGTACTTC
CASSQIHRGVGEQYF
>TRBJ1-6|-|TRBD1|15|TRBV7-9
TGTGCCAGCAGCTTTGGGACAGTAATTAATTCACCCCTCCACTTT
CASSFGTVINSPLHF
>TRBJ1-3|-|-|15|TRBV24-1
TGTGCCACCAGTCGAGTTTCCCGCTCTGGAAACACCATATATTTT
CATSRVSRSGNTIYF
>TRBJ1-2|-|-|12|TRBV27
TGTGCCAGCAGTCAACGCGGGCTAGGCTACACCTTC
CASSQRGLGYTF
>TRBJ1-3|-|-|12|TRBV2
TGTGCCAGCAGTGTGGGGCACGGCACCATATATTTT
CASSVGHGTIYF
>TRBJ2-2|-|-|14|TRBV9
TGTGCCAGCAGCGTAGCACAGGGAGTTGGGGAGCTGTTTTTT
CASSVAQGVGELFF
>TRBJ2-3|-|TRBD2|18|TRBV4-2
TGTGCCAGCAGCCAAGGGACTAGCGGGGGGATGAGCACAGATACGCAGTATTTT
CASSQGTSGGMSTDTQYF
>TRBJ1-6|-|TRBD1|14|TRBV6-5
TGTGCCAGCAGCCGGGACAGCGAAAATTCACCCCTCCACTTT
CASSRDSENSPLHF
>TRBJ1-1|-|-|14|TRBV28
TGTGCCAGCAGTTCGACAGGTGTTGGCACTGAAGCTTTCTTT
CASSSTGVGTEAFF